The 2 T cell receptor beta chains given below trace back to one sample, sequenced in a study of blood T cell repertoires in COVID-19. The data were produced by immunoSEQ multiplex PCR, yet TCRdb's version contains in-frame clones alone and is incomplete. The sample lists around 270,000 clones, roughly 90% occurring once. Sample: peripheral blood. Receptor source: a young man with active or convalescent COVID-19.

J is TRBJ2-7 and V is TRBV5-1, with D tentatively TRBD1 (5 bases). The germline V gene encodes CDR1 SGHRS and CDR2 YFSETQ. V was pared by 4 bases and J by 3 bases, with 17 bases between. This CDR3 is 15 amino acids long. The CDR3 DNA reads TGCGCCAGCAGCGTCGATACACAGGTTTACTACGAGCAGTACTTC. Amino acids: CASSVDTQVYYEQYF.

This rearrangement joins TRBV9 to TRBJ2-3; 10 bases match TRBD1. Germline trimming cut 2 bases from V and 4 bases from J; bases unmatched to any gene: 7. The CDR3 runs 16 residues. The V gene's germline CDR1 is SGDLS and CDR2 YYNGEE. This chain's CDR3 is CASSVTGGLASDTQYF. The CDR3, as DNA: TGTGCCAGCAGCGTGACAGGGGGCCTGGCCTCAGATACGCAGTATTTT. Full variable domain (rest looked up from reference TRBV9 and TRBJ2-3): DSGVTQTPKHLITATGQRVTLRCSPRSGDLSVYWYQQSLDQGLQFLIQYYNGEERAKGNILERFSAQQFPDLHSELNLSSLELGDSALYFCASSVTGGLASDTQYFGPGTRLTVL.